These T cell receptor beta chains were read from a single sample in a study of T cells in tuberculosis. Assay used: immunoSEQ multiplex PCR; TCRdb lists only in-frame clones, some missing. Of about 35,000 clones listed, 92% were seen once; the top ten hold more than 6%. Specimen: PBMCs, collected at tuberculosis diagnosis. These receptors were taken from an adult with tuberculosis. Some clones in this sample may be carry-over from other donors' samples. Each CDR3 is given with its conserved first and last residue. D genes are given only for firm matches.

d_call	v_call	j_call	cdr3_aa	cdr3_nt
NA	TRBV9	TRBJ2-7	CASSVGAGVAYEQYF	TGTGCCAGCAGCGTAGGGGCAGGGGTAGCCTACGAGCAGTACTTC
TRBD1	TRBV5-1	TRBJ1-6	CASSGQGARNSPLHF	TGCGCCAGCAGCGGGCAGGGGGCTCGGAATTCACCCCTCCACTTT
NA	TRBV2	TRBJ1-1	CASDSRQTEAFF	TGTGCCAGCGACTCGAGACAGACTGAAGCTTTCTTT
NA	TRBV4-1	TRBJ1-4	CASSQRFRPGNEKLFF	TGCGCCAGCAGCCAAAGATTTCGGCCGGGGAATGAAAAACTGTTTTTT
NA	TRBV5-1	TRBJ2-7	CASSLATGSYEQYF	TGCGCCAGCAGCTTGGCAACAGGGTCCTACGAGCAGTACTTC
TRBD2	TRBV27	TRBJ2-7	CASSSGTSAYEQYF	TGTGCCAGCAGTTCCGGGACTAGCGCCTACGAGCAGTACTTC
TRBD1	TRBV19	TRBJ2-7	CASSMGTGVYEQYF	TGTGCCAGTAGTATGGGGACAGGGGTTTACGAGCAGTACTTC
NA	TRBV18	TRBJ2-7	CASSPAWGRAEQYF	TGTGCCAGCTCACCAGCGTGGGGCAGGGCCGAGCAGTACTTC
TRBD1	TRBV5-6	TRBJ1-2	CASSPRGSSYGYTF	TGTGCCAGCAGCCCCAGGGGGTCCAGCTATGGCTACACCTTC
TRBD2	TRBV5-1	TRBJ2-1	CASSFAGAGGLEQFF	TGCGCCAGCAGCTTCGCGGGAGCGGGGGGGCTTGAGCAGTTCTTC
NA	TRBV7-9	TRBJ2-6	CASSSRSNVLTF	TGTGCCAGCAGCTCCCGTTCCAACGTCCTGACTTTC
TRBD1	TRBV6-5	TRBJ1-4	CASRLLGSGGEKLFF	TGTGCCAGCAGACTACTAGGGTCAGGGGGGGAAAAACTGTTTTTT
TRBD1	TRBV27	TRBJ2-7	CASKAGTGVSEQYF	TGTGCCAGCAAGGCCGGGACAGGGGTTAGCGAGCAGTACTTC
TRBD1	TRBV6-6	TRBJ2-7	CASRPSTGAEQYF	TGTGCCAGCAGACCTTCGACAGGGGCCGAGCAGTACTTC
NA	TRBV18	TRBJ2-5	CASSPTRTLKGVETQYF	TGTGCCAGCTCACCTACCCGGACTTTAAAGGGTGTAGAGACCCAGTACTTC
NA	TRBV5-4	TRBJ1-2	CASSLTGQDGYTF	TGTGCCAGCAGCTTGACAGGGCAGGATGGCTACACCTTC
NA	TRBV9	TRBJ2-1	CASSPAGRGGEQFF	TGTGCCAGCAGCCCCGCCGGGCGAGGGGGTGAGCAGTTCTTC
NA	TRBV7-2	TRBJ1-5	CASSTRAREPQHF	TGTGCCAGCAGCACCCGGGCGAGGGAGCCCCAGCATTTT